The TCR beta chain described here comes from a study of cytomegalovirus exposure and HLA in healthy donors (dated by TCRdb to about 2017). Some background on the complete study: According to an earlier analysis of several hundred of the donors, some 170 million T cells yielded over 100 million unique TCR beta sequences and 276 Gb of sequence data. Approximately 310 gigabases of sequencing data and 80 million or so unique TCR sequences were included in an early release covering about 700 HLA-typed donors. Of the 398 genotyped donors, 65% to 90% were placed in the genetic ancestry cluster associated with self-reported Caucasian donors. The study was designed to test whether signatures of past pathogen exposure could be identified by cataloging public T cell receptors. The study profiled the T cell repertoires of some 610 subjects by immunosequencing and related them to cytomegalovirus serostatus. Along with the approximately 670-subject first cohort, a separate validation cohort of 120 different subjects was used. To predict cytomegalovirus infection status, the study brought together high-throughput TCR immunosequencing, statistical association of individual TCRs with disease status, and machine learning. To study patterns of TCR occurrence, a later analysis re-analyzed previously published TCR beta repertoires from several hundred donors and added high-resolution HLA genotyping. Rather than using new phenotypic data, the later analysis identified candidate immune exposures from TCR beta sequences and from how often those sequences occurred across donors. An earlier analysis of nearly 600 of the donors applied high-throughput TCR beta sequencing to assess whether each TCR beta V gene segment acted as functional or pseudogenic. Donor age, sex, ethnicity and CMV serostatus were compiled together with the repertoire data. A later genetic analysis took genome-wide SNP genotypes for about 55% of the roughly 700 donors and used that subset as a discovery cohort. All discovery cohort repertoires had been generated on a single sequencing platform. Class I and class II HLA loci were covered by the typing at four-digit resolution. The number of typed donors differed by locus: about 620-630 for A, B, C, DRB1 and DQB1; 522 for DQA1; approximately 600 for DPA1; and about 450 for DPB1. About five DR-DQ haplotypes were treated as single units for association and clustering because of strong linkage in the cohort. Across approximately 400 genotyped donors of the cohort, an average of about 250,000 unique TCR beta nucleotide sequences per donor were sequenced, and 15% to 20% of those sequences were non-productive.

In total, approximately 700 healthy bone marrow donors made up the cohort. At the time of sampling, all cohort members were nominally healthy, though unrecorded immune exposures were likely present. The donor tested CMV seronegative, placing the donor among the approximately 360 seronegative members of the cohort. A peripheral blood sample was provided by each donor, and peripheral blood mononuclear cells were used for TCR beta sequencing. Genomic DNA was extracted from the blood cell samples with the Qiagen DNeasy Blood Extraction Kit. Reading the germline V gene gives CDR1 MNHNS and CDR2 SASEGT. The junction carries 14 bases between V and J, which are trimmed by 5 bases and 4 bases respectively. The CDR3 runs 14 amino acids, cysteine and phenylalanine included. Only the CDR3 DNA stays, 42 bases, in frame from base 1. Note on this clone: What antigen it recognizes has not been identified. Base qualities are not at hand, and no much larger clone is one base apart.

General study outcomes and caveats: Most TCR sequences were observed very rarely across donors, whereas some public TCRs were present in many individuals. Because HLA typing was unavailable for some donors at each locus, only the typed subset was used in association tests. Sequencing depth was assumed to be roughly uniform across donors in the presence/absence analyses, though that assumption may not hold. In an earlier analysis of 587 of the donors, most TCR beta V segments appeared in productive rearrangements about 87% or about 30% of the time, broadly matching IMGT annotations. A few of the identified cytomegalovirus-associated TCR beta chains were confirmed in vitro to be specific for cytomegalovirus antigens. In a later genetic analysis, fewer N-insertions in productive TCRs were reported among donors in an Asian-associated ancestry cluster than the roughly 700-donor mean. The study gave a list of 150 to 200 TCR beta chains associated with cytomegalovirus. Assigning TCR associations to individual alleles was difficult when HLA alleles, especially DR and DQ, strongly co-occurred. The classifier was reported to diagnose cytomegalovirus status with high specificity and sensitivity in both the original cohort and the validation cohort. For the cohort, immune exposure information was limited to CMV serostatus. A later analysis found that HLA-associated TCR beta chains were more clonally expanded and had lower generation probabilities than equally common non-associated chains. A later analysis associated about 18,000 TCR beta sequences with specific HLA alleles at a false discovery rate of 0.05. According to the authors, the approach could potentially be generalized to other disease states and immunological phenotypes. Linkage disequilibrium might explain the correlated functional status among segregating V segments, but an unknown experimental factor could not be ruled out. According to a later analysis, parvovirus B19, influenza, CMV and Epstein-Barr virus appeared linked to several top co-occurrence clusters. The earlier analysis of 587 of the donors excluded approximately 17 rarely observed V segments, including chromosome 9 orphons, because counts were too low. A further reported finding was that TCR beta sequences accurately predicted the HLA-A and HLA-B alleles for most subjects in the first cohort. The 87-base-pair reads could not distinguish some IMGT-functional V segments, including TRBV6-2 and TRBV6-3, so those segments were excluded. Only TCR beta chains were sequenced in this cohort, and the absence of alpha or paired-chain data limited detectable features. V-gene and J-gene trimming of TCR beta chains was associated with a missense DCLRE1C variant in a later genetic analysis, and the association was replicated in an independent cohort. The sequencing pipeline was judged likely to have produced a cluster of highly shared sequence variants as a technical artifact. According to a later analysis, most CMV-associated TCR beta chains appeared to be HLA-restricted, and the HLA associations seemed to be driven largely by CMV exposure. In a later analysis, the rate of TCR association differed among HLA loci, with DRB1 alleles having the most associated TCRs and HLA-C alleles having the fewest.

The method was the immunoSEQ multiplex PCR assay. For the multiplex PCR, a mixture combining 60 forward primers for TCR Vbeta segments and 13 reverse primers for TCR Jbeta segments was used. The CDR3 region of rearranged TCR beta genes was amplified from genomic DNA by a multiplex PCR assay. The amplified TCR beta libraries were sequenced on the Illumina HiSeq System as 87-base-pair reads. The original pipeline was this. A later analysis counted approximately 84 million unique TCR beta chains across the 550 to 700 repertoires, and approximately 11 million of these chains were shared by at least two donors. Raw reads were error-corrected and collapsed into unique sequences by a nearest-neighbor algorithm in which closely related sequences were merged to remove PCR and sequencing errors. To assign V, D and J gene segments, CDR3 sequences were aligned to IMGT reference sequences. For a sequence to be retained, a match of at least six nucleotides to both a V gene segment and a J gene segment was required. A rearrangement was called productive if the CDR3 had no stop codons and remained in frame with V and J, and every other rearrangement was called non-productive. CDR3 was defined according to IMGT convention as the region running from the second conserved V-encoded cysteine to the conserved J-encoded phenylalanine. Sequences without an unambiguous match to a single V gene segment were excluded from the earlier analysis of approximately 560 of the donors. An earlier analysis of almost 600 of the donors classified V segments as functional when productive rearrangements were above 56.7% and as segregating when the standard deviation between donors was above 5%. A statistical classification framework was developed to diagnose cytomegalovirus status using the catalog of TCR beta chain sequences. In a later analysis, TCR nucleotide sequences were compared against IMGT/GENE-DB human TR gene sequences so that V and J genes could be assigned. In a later analysis, CDR3 sequences and most-parsimonious VDJ recombination scenarios were assigned using the TCRdist pipeline. A later analysis defined each TCR beta chain by its CDR3 amino acid sequence plus V-gene family, and excluded reads lacking a unique V-gene family. A later analysis removed 592 highly shared, low-generation-probability nucleotide sequences to deal with suspected cross-contamination and a sequencing artifact. In a later analysis, a clonal expansion index was calculated for each public chain from normalized within-repertoire ranks of inferred template counts. In a later analysis, generation probabilities were computed using a VDJ recombination model fitted to out-of-frame rearrangements, and the results were checked against IGoR. A later analysis scored TCR-TCR, TCR-HLA and TCR-CMV co-occurrence with hypergeometric tests, applying a repertoire-size bias correction to TCR pairs. In a later analysis, false discovery rates were estimated by permuting HLA or CMV assignments 20 times. A later analysis grouped co-occurring TCRs with DBSCAN, adding TCRdist sequence similarity when clustering within HLA-allele-positive subsets. Repertoires with fewer than 30,000 or more than 120,000 public chains were left out of co-occurrence clustering, as were about 5 repertoires with anomalous nucleotide sharing. TCRdb holds this immuneACCESS table with in-frame rearrangements only. Some clones are missing; in checked studies, unresolved V genes explain under half, and the rest has no known cause. V and J calls and clone size come straight from that table; D and trimming were deduced from the DNA. Present in this sample are 130,000 or so clones, 70% to 85% of which were seen just once. Of the sample, 1.9% falls within the top ten clones.

The sample consisted of PBMCs. This receptor was obtained from a woman aged 40-49 years in good health and CMV-seronegative. This sequence uses TRBV6-1 and TRBJ1-2; perhaps TRBD1 is the D gene, with 5 bases matching. Here the CDR3 is given as CASSTGGSGYGYTF. The DNA is as follows: TGTGCCAGCAGTACGGGGGGGAGCGGCTATGGCTACACCTTC.